This TCR beta chain was recovered during a study of T cell clonality in common variable immunodeficiency. Broader study findings: Reportedly, TCR beta sequences from common variable immunodeficiency showed fewer deletions and N-nucleotide insertions.

Each donor provided about 5 to 9 ml of heparinized whole blood. The sample holds many counts of this clone. The target antigen is unknown. Read coverage stops 3 residues before the CDR3 terminus; the germline J gene supplies the remainder. The protocol was immunoSEQ multiplex PCR, while the TCRdb copy is restricted to in-frame clones and leaves out a portion. Singletons are absent from the sample, which has 55,000 or so clones. With 2 bases removed from V and 0 bases from J, the gap between germline ends came to 10 bases. CDR1 is SGHTA, CDR2 FQGTGA, per germline. The length of the CDR3 is 16 residues. The V and J genes are TRBV7-3 and TRBJ2-2; maybe TRBD1 (5 bases). The TCR comes from a person aged 18-70 years in good health. Sequenced sample: peripheral blood mononuclear cells. CDR3 bases read: TGTGCCAGCAGCTTACAGGGTCCTGCGAACACCGGGGAG. It is translated as CASSLQGPANTGE. The whole CDR3 sequence reads CASSLQGPANTGELFF. Based on the CDR3 plus reference TRBV7-3 and TRBJ2-2, the full variable domain is GAGVSQTPSNKVTEKGKYVELRCDPISGHTALYWYRQSLGQGPEFLIYFQGTGAADDSGLPNDRFFAVRPEGSVSTLKIQRTERGDSAVYLCASSLQGPANTGELFFGEGSRLTVL.